This TCR beta chain comes out of a study of shared clonotypes between healthy human individuals. TCRdb keeps only in-frame clones here, not all; method: immunoSEQ multiplex PCR. This sample has a few million clones; around 90% occur once, and the top ten carry roughly 0.13%. The TCR was taken from a man younger than 35 in good health. The sequencing input was naive CD4+ T cells sorted from blood. The subset here: CD45RA+ positively selected.

The CDR3: CASSQDPYGTEAFF. CDR3 nucleotide sequence: TGCGCCAGCAGCCAGGACCCCTATGGGACTGAAGCTTTCTTT. This rearrangement joins TRBV5-1 to TRBJ1-1; unclear D gene. The CDR3 runs 14 residues. Trimming removed 4 bases from V and 5 bases from J, with 15 bases in between. Per germline, CDR1 SGHRS and CDR2 YFSETQ.